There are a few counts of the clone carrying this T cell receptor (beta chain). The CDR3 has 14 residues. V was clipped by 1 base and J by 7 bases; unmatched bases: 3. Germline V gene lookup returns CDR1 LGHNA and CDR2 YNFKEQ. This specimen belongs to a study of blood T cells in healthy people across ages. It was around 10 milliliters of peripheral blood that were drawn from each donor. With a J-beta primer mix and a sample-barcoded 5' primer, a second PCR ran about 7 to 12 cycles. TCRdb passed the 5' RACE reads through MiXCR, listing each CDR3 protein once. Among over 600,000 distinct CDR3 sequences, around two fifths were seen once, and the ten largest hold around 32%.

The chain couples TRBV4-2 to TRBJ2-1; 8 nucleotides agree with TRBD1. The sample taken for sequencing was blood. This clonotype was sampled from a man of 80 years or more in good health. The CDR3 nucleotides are TGTGCCAGCAGCCAAGGGCGACAGGGGAATGAGCAGTTCTTC. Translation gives CASSQGRQGNEQFF.